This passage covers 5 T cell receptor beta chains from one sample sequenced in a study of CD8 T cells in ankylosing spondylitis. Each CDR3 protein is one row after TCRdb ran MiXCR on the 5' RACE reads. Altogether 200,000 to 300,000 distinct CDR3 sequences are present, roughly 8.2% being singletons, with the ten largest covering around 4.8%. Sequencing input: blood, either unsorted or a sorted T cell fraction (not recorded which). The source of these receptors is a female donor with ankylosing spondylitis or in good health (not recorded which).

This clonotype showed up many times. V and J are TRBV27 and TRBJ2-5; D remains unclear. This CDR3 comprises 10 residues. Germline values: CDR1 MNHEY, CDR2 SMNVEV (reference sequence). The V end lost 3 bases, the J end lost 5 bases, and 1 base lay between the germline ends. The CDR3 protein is CASSLETQYF. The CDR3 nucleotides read TGTGCCAGCAGTTTGGAGACCCAGTACTTC.

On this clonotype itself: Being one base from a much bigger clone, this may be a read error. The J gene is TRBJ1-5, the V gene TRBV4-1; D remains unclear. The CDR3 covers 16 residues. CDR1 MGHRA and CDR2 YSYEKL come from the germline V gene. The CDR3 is CTSSQGFYLSNQPQHF. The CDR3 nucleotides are TGCACCAGCAGCCAAGGTTTCTACTTAAGCAATCAGCCCCAGCATTTT.

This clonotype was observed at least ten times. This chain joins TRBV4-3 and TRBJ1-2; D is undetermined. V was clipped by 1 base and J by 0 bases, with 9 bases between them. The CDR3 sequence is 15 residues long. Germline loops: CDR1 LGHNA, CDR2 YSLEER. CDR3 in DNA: TGCGCCAGCAGCCAAGTGGCCAGAGCTAACTATGGCTACACCTTC. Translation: CASSQVARANYGYTF.

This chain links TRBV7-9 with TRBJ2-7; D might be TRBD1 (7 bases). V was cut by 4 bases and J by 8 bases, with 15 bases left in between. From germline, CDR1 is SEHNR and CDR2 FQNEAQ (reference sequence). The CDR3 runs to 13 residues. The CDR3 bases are TGTGCCAGCAGCTCTCCAGGGGGGTACAAGCAGTACTTC. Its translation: CASSSPGGYKQYF. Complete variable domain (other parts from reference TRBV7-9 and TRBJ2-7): DTGVSQNPRHKITKRGQNVTFRCDPISEHNRLYWYRQTLGQGPEFLTYFQNEAQLEKSRLLSDRFSAERPKGSFSTLEIQRTEQGDSAMYLCASSSPGGYKQYFGPGTRLTVT.

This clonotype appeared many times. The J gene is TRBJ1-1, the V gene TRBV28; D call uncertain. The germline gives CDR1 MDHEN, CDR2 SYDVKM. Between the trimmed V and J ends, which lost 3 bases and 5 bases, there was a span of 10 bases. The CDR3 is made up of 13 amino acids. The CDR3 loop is CASSFLVPTEAFF. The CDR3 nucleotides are TGTGCCAGCAGTTTTCTGGTGCCGACTGAAGCTTTCTTT.